The next 11 T cell receptor beta chains were all read from a single sample in a study of T-cell memory formation after mild COVID-19. MiXCR, applied by TCRdb to the 5' RACE reads, yields one record per CDR3 protein. The table records about 340,000 distinct CDR3 sequences, 20% to 25% of them present only once. The sequenced sample was PBMCs or a T cell subset sorted from them (not recorded which). These TCRs come from a man between 18 and 29 years old who had mild COVID-19 (a few samples of this study predate the infection). Cell type and time point are not known.

CDR3 DNA: TGTGCCAGTAGTATAAACGGGCCAGGGCCATATGGCTACACCTTC. Its translation is CASSINGPGPYGYTF. The chain joins TRBV19 to TRBJ1-2; TRBD1 is a possible D gene (5 bases). The CDR3 sequence is 15 residues long. The germline CDR1 and CDR2 sequences are LNHDA and SQIVND (reference sequence). The V end was cut by 2 bases, the J end by 5 bases, with 15 bases between.

V is TRBV7-2 and J is TRBJ2-3; D is unclear. The CDR3 loop spans 14 amino acids. Germline-derived CDR1 and CDR2 are SGHTA and FQGNSA. Trimming removed 4 bases at V and 0 bases at J, with 8 bases between. For the CDR3, the DNA is TGTGCCAGCAGCTACCGGCTTAGCACAGATACGCAGTATTTT. It translates to CASSYRLSTDTQYF.

This clonotype was seen a single time. This chain connects TRBV12-5 to TRBJ2-3; 7 bases are shared with TRBD1. Germline CDR1 is LGHNT and CDR2 is FRNRAP. V shed 2 bases, J shed 0 bases, and the junction held 5 bases outside the gene matches. CDR3 size: 16 residues. CDR3 in DNA: TGTGCTAGTGGTTTGTCCCCGACAGGGAGCACAGATACGCAGTATTTT. Protein: CASGLSPTGSTDTQYF.

This clonotype has a handful of counts. This chain joins TRBV9 and TRBJ1-1; D not resolved. CDR1 SGDLS and CDR2 YYNGEE come from the germline V gene. V lost 2 bases and J 2 bases, leaving 10 bases between the germline ends. There are 14 residues in the CDR3. In DNA form, the CDR3 reads TGTGCCAGCAGCGTTGGGAGGCAAAACACTGAAGCTTTCTTT. The encoded protein is CASSVGRQNTEAFF. The full variable domain, rest sourced from reference TRBV9 and TRBJ1-1, is DSGVTQTPKHLITATGQRVTLRCSPRSGDLSVYWYQQSLDQGLQFLIQYYNGEERAKGNILERFSAQQFPDLHSELNLSSLELGDSALYFCASSVGRQNTEAFFGQGTRLTVV.

The chain couples TRBV6-6 to TRBJ1-2; 9 bases align to TRBD1. Germline assignment: CDR1 MNHNY and CDR2 SVGAGI (reference sequence). Germline trimming cut 5 bases from V and 8 bases from J; bases unmatched to any gene: 6. The CDR3 sequence is 13 residues long. The CDR3 here is CASSGGQGPGYTF. The CDR3 nucleotides are TGTGCCAGCAGTGGGGGACAGGGCCCGGGCTACACCTTC.

This clonotype has just a few counts. The gene calls are TRBV2 and TRBJ1-2; tentatively, D is TRBD1 (5 bases). The CDR3 totals 16 residues. Deletions cut 3 bases from V and 4 bases from J, with 18 bases between. The germline CDR1 and CDR2 sequences are SNHLY and FYNNEI. The CDR3 protein is CASSERGSALSYGYTF. The CDR3 region has the DNA TGTGCCAGCAGTGAGAGGGGTTCGGCCTTAAGCTATGGCTACACCTTC.

This chain connects TRBV12-3 or TRBV12-4 to TRBJ2-7; 8 bases match TRBD1. CDR3 length: 12 residues. The V segment lost 7 bases and the J segment 2 bases; nucleotides outside the gene matches: 1. CDR3 loop: CASKGQAYEQYF. CDR3 in DNA: TGTGCCAGCAAGGGACAGGCCTACGAGCAGTACTTC.

This chain joins TRBV28 and TRBJ2-7, with D maybe TRBD2 (6 bases). Trimming removed 5 bases from V and 1 base from J, with 15 bases in between. From germline, CDR1 is MDHEN and CDR2 SYDVKM. CDR3 length: 15 amino acids. In DNA, the CDR3 is TGTGCCAGCAGTCCCCCGACTAGTGGGTCCTACGAGCAGTACGTC. It is translated as CASSPPTSGSYEQYV.

The chain joins TRBV12-3 or TRBV12-4 to TRBJ2-7; no reliable D call. The CDR3 is 13 amino acids. V lost 5 bases and J 2 bases, leaving 10 bases between the germline ends. CDR3 in DNA: TGTGCCAGCAGTATAAGGGTAGCCTACGAGCAGTACTTC. It specifies CASSIRVAYEQYF.

The genes are TRBV7-9 and TRBJ2-7; TRBD2 might be the D (7 bases). Per germline, CDR1 SEHNR and CDR2 FQNEAQ (reference sequence). This CDR3 spans 13 amino acids. Trimming shortened V by 8 bases and J by 4 bases, and 15 bases separated the two germline ends. The CDR3: CASSEGGAYEQYV. The DNA for the CDR3 is TGTGCCAGCTCCGAGGGGGGGGCTTACGAGCAGTACGTC.

V gene TRBV20-1 combines with J gene TRBJ1-5, with 9 positions matching TRBD1. This CDR3 region has 18 residues. The germline V gene has CDR1 DFQATT and CDR2 SNEGSKA (reference sequence). V shed 1 base, J shed 2 bases, and the junction held 12 bases outside the gene matches. CDR3 loop: CSARADEQGAGGNQPQHF. CDR3 nucleotide sequence: TGCAGTGCTAGAGCCGATGAACAGGGGGCGGGGGGCAATCAGCCCCAGCATTTT.